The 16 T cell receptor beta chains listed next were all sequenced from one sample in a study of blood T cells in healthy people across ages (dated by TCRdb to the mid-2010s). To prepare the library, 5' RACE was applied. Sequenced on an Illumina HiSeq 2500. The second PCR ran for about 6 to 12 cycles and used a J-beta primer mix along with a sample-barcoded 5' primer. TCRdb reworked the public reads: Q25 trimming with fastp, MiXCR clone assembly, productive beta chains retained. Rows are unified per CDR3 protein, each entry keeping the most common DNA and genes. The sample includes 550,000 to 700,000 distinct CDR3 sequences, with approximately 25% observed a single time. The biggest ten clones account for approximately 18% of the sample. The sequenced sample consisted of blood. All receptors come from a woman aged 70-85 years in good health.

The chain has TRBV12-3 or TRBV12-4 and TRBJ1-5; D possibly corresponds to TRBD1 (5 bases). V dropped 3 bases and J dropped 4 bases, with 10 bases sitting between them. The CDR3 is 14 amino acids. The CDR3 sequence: CASSFHRFNQPQHF. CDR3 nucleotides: TGTGCCAGCAGTTTTCACAGGTTTAATCAGCCCCAGCATTTT.

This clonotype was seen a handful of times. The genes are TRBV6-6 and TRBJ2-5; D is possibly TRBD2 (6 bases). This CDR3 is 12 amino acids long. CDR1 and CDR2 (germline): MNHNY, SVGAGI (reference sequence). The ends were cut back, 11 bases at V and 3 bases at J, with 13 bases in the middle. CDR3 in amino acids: CAGGGTKETQYF. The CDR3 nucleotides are TGTGCCGGGGGAGGAACAAAAGAGACCCAGTACTTC.

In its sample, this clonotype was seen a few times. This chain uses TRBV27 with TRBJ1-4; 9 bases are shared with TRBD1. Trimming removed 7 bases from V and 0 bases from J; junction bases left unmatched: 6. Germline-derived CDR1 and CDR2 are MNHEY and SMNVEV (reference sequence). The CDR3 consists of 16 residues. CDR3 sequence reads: CASKATGGTTNEKLFF. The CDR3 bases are TGTGCCAGCAAGGCGACAGGGGGAACAACTAATGAAAAACTGTTTTTT.

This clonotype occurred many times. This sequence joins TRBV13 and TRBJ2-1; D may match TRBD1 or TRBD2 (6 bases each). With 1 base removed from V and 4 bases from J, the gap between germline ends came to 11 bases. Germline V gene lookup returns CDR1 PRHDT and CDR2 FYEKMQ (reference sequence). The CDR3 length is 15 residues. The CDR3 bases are TGTGCCAGCAGCTTAGCGGGGGCCCCGTACAATGAGCAGTTCTTC. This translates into CASSLAGAPYNEQFF.

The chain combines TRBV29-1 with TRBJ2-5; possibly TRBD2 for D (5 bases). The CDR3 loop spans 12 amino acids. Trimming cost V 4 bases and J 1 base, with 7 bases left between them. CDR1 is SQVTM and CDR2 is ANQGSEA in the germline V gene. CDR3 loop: CSVAGSQETQYF. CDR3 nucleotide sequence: TGCAGCGTTGCTGGGAGCCAAGAGACCCAGTACTTC.

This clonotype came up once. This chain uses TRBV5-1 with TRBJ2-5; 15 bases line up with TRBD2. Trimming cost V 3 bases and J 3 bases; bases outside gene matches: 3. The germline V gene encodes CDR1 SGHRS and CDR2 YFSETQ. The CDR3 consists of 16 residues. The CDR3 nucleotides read TGCGCCAGCAGCTCCGGACTAGCGGGGGGGAAAGAGACCCAGTACTTC. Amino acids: CASSSGLAGGKETQYF.

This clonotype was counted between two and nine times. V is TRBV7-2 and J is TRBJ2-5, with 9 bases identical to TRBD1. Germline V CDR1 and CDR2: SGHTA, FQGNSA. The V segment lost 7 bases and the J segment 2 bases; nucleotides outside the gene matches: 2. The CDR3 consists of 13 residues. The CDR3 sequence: CASKDRGQETQYF. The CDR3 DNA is TGTGCCAGCAAGGACAGGGGACAAGAGACCCAGTACTTC. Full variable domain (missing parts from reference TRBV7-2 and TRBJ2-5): GAGVSQSPSNKVTEKGKDVELRCDPISGHTALYWYRQSLGQGLEFLIYFQGNSAPDKSGLPSDRFSAERTGGSVSTLTIQRTQQEDSAVYLCASKDRGQETQYFGPGTRLLVL.

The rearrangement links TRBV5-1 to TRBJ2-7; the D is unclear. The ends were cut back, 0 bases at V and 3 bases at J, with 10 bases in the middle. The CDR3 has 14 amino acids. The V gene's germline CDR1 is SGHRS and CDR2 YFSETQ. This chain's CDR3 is CASSLETERYEQYF. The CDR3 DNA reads TGCGCCAGCAGCTTGGAGACGGAACGCTACGAGCAGTACTTC.

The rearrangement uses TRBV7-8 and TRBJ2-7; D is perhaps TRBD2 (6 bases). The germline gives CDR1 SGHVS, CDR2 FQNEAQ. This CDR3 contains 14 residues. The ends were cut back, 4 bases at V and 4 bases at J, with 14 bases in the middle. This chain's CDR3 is CASSYPPGLYEQYF. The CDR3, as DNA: TGTGCCAGCAGCTATCCCCCAGGACTATACGAGCAGTACTTC.

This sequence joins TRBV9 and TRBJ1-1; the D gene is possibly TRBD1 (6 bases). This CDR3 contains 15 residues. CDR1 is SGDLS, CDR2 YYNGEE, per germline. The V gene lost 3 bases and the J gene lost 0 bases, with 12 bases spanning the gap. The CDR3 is CASSGQVSLNTEAFF. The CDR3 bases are TGTGCCAGCAGCGGACAGGTATCTCTGAACACTGAAGCTTTCTTT.

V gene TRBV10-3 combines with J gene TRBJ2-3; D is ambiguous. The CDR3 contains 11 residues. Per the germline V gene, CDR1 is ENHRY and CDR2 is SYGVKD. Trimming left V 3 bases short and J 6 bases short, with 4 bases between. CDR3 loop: CAISESDTQYF. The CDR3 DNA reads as TGTGCCATCAGTGAATCGGATACGCAGTATTTT.

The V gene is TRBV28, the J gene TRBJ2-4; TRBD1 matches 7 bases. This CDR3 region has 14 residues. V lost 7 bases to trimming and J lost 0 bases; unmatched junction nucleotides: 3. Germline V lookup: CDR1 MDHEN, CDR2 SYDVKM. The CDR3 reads CASKTGVAKNIQYF. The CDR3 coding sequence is TGTGCCAGCAAAACAGGGGTAGCCAAAAACATTCAGTACTTC.

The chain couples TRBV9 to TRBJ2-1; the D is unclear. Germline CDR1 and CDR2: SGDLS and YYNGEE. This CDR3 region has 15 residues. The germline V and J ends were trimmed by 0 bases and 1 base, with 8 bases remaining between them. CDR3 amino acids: CASSVASQSYNEQFF. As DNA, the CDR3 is TGTGCCAGCAGCGTAGCGAGTCAATCCTACAATGAGCAGTTCTTC.

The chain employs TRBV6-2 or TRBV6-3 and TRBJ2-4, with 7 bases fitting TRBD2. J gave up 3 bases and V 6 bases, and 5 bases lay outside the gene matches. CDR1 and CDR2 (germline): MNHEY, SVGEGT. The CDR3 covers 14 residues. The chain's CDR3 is CASSESSGKNIQYF. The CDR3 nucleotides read TGTGCCAGCAGCGAATCTAGCGGCAAAAACATTCAGTACTTC.

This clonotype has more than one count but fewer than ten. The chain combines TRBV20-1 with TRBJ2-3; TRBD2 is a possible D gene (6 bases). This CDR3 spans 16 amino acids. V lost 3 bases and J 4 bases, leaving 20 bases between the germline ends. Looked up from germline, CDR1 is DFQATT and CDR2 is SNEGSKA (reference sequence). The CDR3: CSASPSIGGGSDTQYF. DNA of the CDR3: TGCAGTGCTAGCCCCTCCATAGGTGGGGGGTCAGATACGCAGTATTTT.

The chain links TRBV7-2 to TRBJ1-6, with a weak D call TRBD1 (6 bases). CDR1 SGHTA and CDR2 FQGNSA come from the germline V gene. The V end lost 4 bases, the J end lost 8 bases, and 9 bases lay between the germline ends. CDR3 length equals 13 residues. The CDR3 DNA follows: TGTGCCAGCAGCTGGGCAGGGGATTCACCCCTCCACTTT. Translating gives CASSWAGDSPLHF.